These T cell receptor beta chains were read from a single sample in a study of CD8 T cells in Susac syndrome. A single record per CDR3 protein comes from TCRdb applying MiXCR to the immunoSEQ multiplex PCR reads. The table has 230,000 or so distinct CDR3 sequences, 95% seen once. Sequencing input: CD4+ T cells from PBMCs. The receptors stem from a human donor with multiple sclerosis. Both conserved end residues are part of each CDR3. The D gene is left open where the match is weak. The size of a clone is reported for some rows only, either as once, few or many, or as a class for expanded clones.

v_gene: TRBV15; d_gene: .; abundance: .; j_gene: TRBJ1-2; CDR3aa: CATSRAGTAGNGYTF; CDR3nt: TGTGCCACCAGCAGAGCCGGGACCGCGGGGAATGGCTACACCTTC
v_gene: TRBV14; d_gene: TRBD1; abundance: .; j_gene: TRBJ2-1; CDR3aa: CASSLGQGLSQFF; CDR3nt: TGTGCCAGCAGCCTCGGACAGGGGCTCTCGCAGTTCTTC
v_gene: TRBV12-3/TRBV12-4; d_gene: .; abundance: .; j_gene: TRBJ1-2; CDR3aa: CASSRAGGNYGYTF; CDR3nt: TGTGCCAGCAGTCGGGCGGGCGGAAACTATGGCTACACCTTC
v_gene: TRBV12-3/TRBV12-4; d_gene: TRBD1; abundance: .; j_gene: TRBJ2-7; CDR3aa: CASGQGTVHEQYF; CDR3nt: TGTGCCAGCGGACAGGGTACAGTACACGAGCAGTACTTC
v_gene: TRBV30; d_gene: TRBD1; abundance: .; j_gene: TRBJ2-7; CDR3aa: CAWSVRTGPGEQYF; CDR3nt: TGTGCCTGGAGTGTACGGACAGGGCCGGGCGAGCAGTACTTC
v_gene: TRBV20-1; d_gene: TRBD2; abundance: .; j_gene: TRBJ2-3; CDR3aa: CSARDSGRRGGTDTQYF; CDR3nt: TGCAGTGCTAGAGATTCAGGTCGGCGGGGGGGCACAGATACGCAGTATTTT
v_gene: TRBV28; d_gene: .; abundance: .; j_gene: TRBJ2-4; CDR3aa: CASSALASWNIQYF; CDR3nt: TGTGCCAGCAGCGCGTTAGCATCGTGGAACATTCAGTACTTC
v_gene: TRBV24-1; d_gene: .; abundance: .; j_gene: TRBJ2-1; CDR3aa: CATSSFGAPQFF; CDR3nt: TGTGCCACCAGTTCGTTCGGGGCTCCTCAGTTCTTC
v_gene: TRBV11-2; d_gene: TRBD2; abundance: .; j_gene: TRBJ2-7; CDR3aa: CASSSPGLAGSYEQYF; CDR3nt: TGTGCCAGCAGCTCCCCCGGACTAGCGGGATCCTACGAGCAGTACTTC
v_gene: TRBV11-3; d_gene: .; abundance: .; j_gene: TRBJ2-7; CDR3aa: CASSLRVRDPYEQYF; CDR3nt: TGTGCCAGCAGCCTCAGAGTCAGGGACCCCTACGAGCAGTACTTC
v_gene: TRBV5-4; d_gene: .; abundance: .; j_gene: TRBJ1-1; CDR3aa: CASSPTGIGTEAFF; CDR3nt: TGTGCCAGCAGCCCGACAGGTATCGGCACTGAAGCTTTCTTT
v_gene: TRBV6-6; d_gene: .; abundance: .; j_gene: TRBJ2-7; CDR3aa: CASTTSSYEQYF; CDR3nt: TGTGCCAGCACCACTAGCTCCTACGAGCAGTACTTC
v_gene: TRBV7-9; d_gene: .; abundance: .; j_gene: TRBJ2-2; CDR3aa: CASSPREPGELFF; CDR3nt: TGTGCCAGCAGCCCGCGTGAGCCCGGGGAGCTGTTTTTT
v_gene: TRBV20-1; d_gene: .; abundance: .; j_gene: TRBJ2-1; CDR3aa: CSARMAGPYNEQFF; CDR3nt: TGCAGTGCTAGAATGGCGGGGCCATACAATGAGCAGTTCTTC
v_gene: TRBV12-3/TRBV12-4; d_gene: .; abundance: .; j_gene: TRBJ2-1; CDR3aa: CASSLGFNEQFF; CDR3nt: TGTGCCAGCAGTTTGGGCTTCAATGAGCAGTTCTTC
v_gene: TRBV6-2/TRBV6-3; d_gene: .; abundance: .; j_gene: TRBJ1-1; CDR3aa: CASSRTEAFF; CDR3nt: TGTGCCAGCAGTAGGACTGAAGCTTTCTTT
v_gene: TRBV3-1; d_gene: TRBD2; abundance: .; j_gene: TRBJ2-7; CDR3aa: CASSQDLLAGSYEQYF; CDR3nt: TGTGCCAGCAGCCAAGATCTTCTAGCGGGGAGCTACGAGCAGTACTTC
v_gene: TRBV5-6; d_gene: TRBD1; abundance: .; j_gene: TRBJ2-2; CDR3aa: CASSGGQGAGELFF; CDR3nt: TGTGCCAGCAGCGGCGGACAGGGAGCCGGGGAGCTGTTTTTT
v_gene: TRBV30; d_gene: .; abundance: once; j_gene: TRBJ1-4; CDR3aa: CAWSKVMGDNEKLFF; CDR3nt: TGTGCCTGGAGTAAGGTGATGGGGGATAATGAAAAACTGTTTTTT
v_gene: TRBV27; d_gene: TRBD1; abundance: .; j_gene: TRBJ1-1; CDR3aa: CASSLRRRGIMNTEAFF; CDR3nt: TGTGCCAGCAGTTTACGCCGCAGGGGGATAATGAACACTGAAGCTTTCTTT
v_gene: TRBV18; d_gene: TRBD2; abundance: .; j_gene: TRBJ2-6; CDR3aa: CASSPLGSGGPAGANVLTF; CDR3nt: TGTGCCAGCTCACCACTGGGTAGCGGGGGCCCGGCTGGGGCCAACGTCCTGACTTTC
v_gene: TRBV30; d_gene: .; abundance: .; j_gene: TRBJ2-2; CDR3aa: CAWRWLGVSTGELFF; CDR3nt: TGTGCCTGGAGGTGGTTAGGGGTGTCGACCGGGGAGCTGTTTTTT
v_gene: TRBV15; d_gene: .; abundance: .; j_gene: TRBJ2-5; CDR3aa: CATSSRDYQETQYF; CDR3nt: TGTGCCACCAGTTCCCGGGACTACCAAGAGACCCAGTACTTC
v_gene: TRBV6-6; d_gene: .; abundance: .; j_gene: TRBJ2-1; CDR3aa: CAIGSYNEQFF; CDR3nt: TGTGCAATTGGGAGCTACAATGAGCAGTTCTTC
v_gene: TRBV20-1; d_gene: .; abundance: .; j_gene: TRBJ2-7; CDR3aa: CSALSGAINEQYF; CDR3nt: TGCAGTGCCCTGTCGGGGGCGATCAACGAGCAGTACTTC
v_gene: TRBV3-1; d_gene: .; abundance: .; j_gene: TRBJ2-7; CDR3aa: CASSQAQASLSYEQYF; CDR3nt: TGTGCCAGCAGCCAAGCGCAGGCTAGCCTCTCCTACGAGCAGTACTTC
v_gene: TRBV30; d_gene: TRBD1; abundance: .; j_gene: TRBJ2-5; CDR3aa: CAGRTGKETQYF; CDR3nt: TGTGCCGGCCGGACAGGGAAAGAGACCCAGTACTTC
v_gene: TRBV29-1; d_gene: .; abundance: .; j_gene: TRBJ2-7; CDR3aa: CSVVNSSSYEQYF; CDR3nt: TGCAGCGTTGTCAACTCGAGCTCCTACGAGCAGTACTTC
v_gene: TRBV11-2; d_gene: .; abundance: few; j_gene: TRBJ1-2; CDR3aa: CASSRDGNYGYTF; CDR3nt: TGTGCCAGCTCCCGGGACGGAAACTATGGCTACACCTTC
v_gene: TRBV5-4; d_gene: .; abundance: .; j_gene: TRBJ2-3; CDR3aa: CASSWGLTTSTDTQYF; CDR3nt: TGTGCCAGCAGCTGGGGACTCACTACTAGCACAGATACGCAGTATTTT
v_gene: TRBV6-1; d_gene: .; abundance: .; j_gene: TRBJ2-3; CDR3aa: CASSPSGNTQYF; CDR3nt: TGTGCCAGCAGTCCTAGTGGAAATACGCAGTATTTT
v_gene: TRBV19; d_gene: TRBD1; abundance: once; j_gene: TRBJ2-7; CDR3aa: CASSVPGQGTYEQYF; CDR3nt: TGTGCCAGTAGTGTTCCGGGACAGGGCACCTACGAGCAGTACTTC
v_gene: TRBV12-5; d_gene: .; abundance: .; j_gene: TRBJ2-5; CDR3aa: CASGFGGEETQYF; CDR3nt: TGTGCTAGTGGTTTTGGTGGGGAAGAGACCCAGTACTTC
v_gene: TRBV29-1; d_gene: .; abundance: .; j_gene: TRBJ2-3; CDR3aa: CSGGGLAADTQYF; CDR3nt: TGCAGCGGTGGGGGGCTAGCAGCAGATACGCAGTATTTT
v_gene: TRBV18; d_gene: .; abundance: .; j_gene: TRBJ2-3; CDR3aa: CASSPFSATQYF; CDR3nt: TGTGCCAGCTCACCCTTCTCGGCTACGCAGTATTTT
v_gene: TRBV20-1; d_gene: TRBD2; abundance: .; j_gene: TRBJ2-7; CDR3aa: CSAAGGLAGSEQYF; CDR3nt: TGCAGTGCTGCTGGTGGACTAGCGGGGTCCGAGCAGTACTTC
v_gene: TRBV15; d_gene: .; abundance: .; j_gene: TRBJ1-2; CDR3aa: CATSRVSTVYGYTF; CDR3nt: TGTGCCACCAGCAGAGTTAGCACAGTTTATGGCTACACCTTC
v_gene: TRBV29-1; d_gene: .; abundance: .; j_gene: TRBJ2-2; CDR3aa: CSSKVGAGELFF; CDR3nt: TGCAGCTCAAAGGTCGGGGCCGGGGAGCTGTTTTTT
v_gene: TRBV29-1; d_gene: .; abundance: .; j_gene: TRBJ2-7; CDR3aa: CSVVSGLPSYEQYF; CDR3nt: TGCAGCGTTGTGAGTGGGCTGCCCTCCTACGAGCAGTACTTC
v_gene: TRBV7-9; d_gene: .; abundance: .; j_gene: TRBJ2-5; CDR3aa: CASSLVNYQETQYF; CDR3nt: TGTGCCAGCAGCTTGGTCAACTACCAAGAGACCCAGTACTTC
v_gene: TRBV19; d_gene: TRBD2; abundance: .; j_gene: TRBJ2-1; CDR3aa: CASSTIAGVALNEQFF; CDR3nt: TGTGCCAGTAGTACTATAGCGGGGGTAGCTTTGAATGAGCAGTTCTTC
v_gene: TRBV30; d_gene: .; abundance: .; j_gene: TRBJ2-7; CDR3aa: CAWTRAYEQYF; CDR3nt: TGTGCCTGGACCAGAGCCTACGAGCAGTACTTC
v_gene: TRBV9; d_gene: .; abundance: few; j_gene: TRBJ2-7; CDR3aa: CASSQNMGEQYF; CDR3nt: TGTGCCAGCAGCCAGAACATGGGCGAGCAGTACTTC
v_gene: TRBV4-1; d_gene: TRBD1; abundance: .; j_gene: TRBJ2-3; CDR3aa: CASSQEGTGGDTQYF; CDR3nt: TGCGCCAGCAGCCAAGAAGGGACAGGGGGTGATACGCAGTATTTT
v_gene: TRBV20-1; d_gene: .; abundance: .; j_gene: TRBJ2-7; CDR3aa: CSATPRLDYEQYF; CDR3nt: TGCAGTGCTACCCCTCGACTAGACTACGAGCAGTACTTC
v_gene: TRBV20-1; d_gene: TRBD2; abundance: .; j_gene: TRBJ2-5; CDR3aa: CSARSPGLAGMRQETQYF; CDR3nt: TGCAGTGCTAGGTCACCGGGACTAGCGGGGATGCGCCAAGAGACCCAGTACTTC
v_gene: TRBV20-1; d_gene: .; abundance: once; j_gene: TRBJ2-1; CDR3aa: CSAREVNEQFF; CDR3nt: TGCAGTGCTAGAGAGGTGAATGAGCAGTTCTTC
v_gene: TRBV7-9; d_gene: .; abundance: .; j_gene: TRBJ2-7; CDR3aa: CASTTSQDYEQYF; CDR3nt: TGTGCCAGCACCACCAGCCAGGACTACGAGCAGTACTTC
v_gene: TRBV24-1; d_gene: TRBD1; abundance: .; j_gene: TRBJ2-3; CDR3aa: CATSTGGPTDTQYF; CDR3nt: TGTGCCACCAGCACAGGGGGCCCCACAGATACGCAGTATTTT
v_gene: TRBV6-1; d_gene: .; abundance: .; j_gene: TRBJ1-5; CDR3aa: CASSLLLGRKTGQPQHF; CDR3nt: TGTGCCAGCAGTCTTCTGCTGGGACGAAAAACGGGTCAGCCCCAGCATTTT